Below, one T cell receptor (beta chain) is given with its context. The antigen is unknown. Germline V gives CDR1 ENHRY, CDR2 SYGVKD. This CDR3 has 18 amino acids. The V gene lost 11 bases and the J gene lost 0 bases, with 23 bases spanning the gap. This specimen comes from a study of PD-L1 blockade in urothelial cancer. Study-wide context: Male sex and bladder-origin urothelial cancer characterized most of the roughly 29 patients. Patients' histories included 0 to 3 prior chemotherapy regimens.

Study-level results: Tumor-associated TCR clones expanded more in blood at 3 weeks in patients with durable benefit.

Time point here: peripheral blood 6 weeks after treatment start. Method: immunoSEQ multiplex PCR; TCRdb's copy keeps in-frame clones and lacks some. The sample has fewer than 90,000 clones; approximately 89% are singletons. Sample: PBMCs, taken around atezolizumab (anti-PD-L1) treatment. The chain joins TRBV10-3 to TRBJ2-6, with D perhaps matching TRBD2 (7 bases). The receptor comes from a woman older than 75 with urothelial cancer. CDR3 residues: CASHKGGAETSGANVLTF. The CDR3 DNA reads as TGTGCCTCTCACAAGGGGGGGGCAGAGACCTCTGGGGCCAACGTCCTGACTTTC.